The next 26 T cell receptor beta chains were all read from a single sample in a study of beta chain features in type 1 diabetes. Study results and caveats: Across all four CD4+ subsets, people with type 1 diabetes showed modestly shorter TCRB CDR3s.

The antigens these receptors bind are not known. As every portion of the isolated RNA was reverse transcribed, the sequencing read expressed TCRB transcripts. The protocol was immunoSEQ multiplex PCR, while the TCRdb copy is restricted to in-frame clones and leaves out a portion. The table lists around 14,000 clones, 55% to 70% of them singletons. The sequenced sample was stem cell memory CD4+ T cells from blood. These TCRs come from a woman aged 18-35 years with type 1 diabetes.

This CDR3 reads CASSLNRGRSYGYTF. The CDR3 DNA reads as TGTGCCAGCAGCCTGAACAGGGGGAGAAGCTATGGCTACACCTTC. The rearrangement uses TRBV7-3 and TRBJ1-2; 8 bases agree with TRBD1. The CDR3 contains 15 residues. The junction had 9 bases not matched to a gene; V was cut back by 5 bases and J by 4 bases. Looked up from germline, CDR1 is SGHTA and CDR2 is FQGTGA.

The J gene is TRBJ2-5, the V gene TRBV14; 9 bases align to TRBD2. The J segment lost 6 bases and the V segment lost 1 base, leaving 3 bases of the junction unmatched. The CDR3 loop spans 14 amino acids. Germline V lookup: CDR1 SGHDN, CDR2 FVKESK. CDR3 DNA: TGTGCCAGCAGCCAAGGACTAGCGGAAAAGACCCAGTACTTC. Translated, it gives CASSQGLAEKTQYF.

The rearrangement uses TRBV9 and TRBJ1-2; D perhaps matches TRBD1 (6 bases). V shed 0 bases and J shed 2 bases, with 11 bases lying between them. Germline CDR1 is SGDLS and CDR2 is YYNGEE. The CDR3 consists of 15 residues. In DNA, the CDR3 is TGTGCCAGCAGCGTAGTCCCGGGGACAAACTATGGCTACACCTTC. It encodes CASSVVPGTNYGYTF.

V is TRBV28 and J is TRBJ1-4; 10 bases map to TRBD1. After removal of 10 bases from V and 5 bases from J, the junction contained 10 bases not matched to a gene. The CDR3 sequence is 15 residues long. The V gene's germline CDR1 is MDHEN and CDR2 SYDVKM. Here the CDR3 DNA reads TGTGCCACCATCTCCCCGGGACAGGGGAATGAAAAACTGTTTTTT. Amino acids: CATISPGQGNEKLFF.

V usage is TRBV10-3 and J usage is TRBJ2-7; unclear D gene. Germline lookup yields CDR1 ENHRY and CDR2 SYGVKD. With 3 bases removed from V and 3 bases from J, the gap between germline ends came to 3 bases. The CDR3 has 11 residues. Written as DNA, the CDR3 is TGTGCCATCAGTGACCTCTACGAGCAGTACTTC. As protein: CAISDLYEQYF.

The J gene is TRBJ1-3, the V gene TRBV19, with D perhaps matching TRBD1 (5 bases). Trimming took 5 bases from V and 0 from J, leaving 11 bases between them. The germline V gene has CDR1 LNHDA and CDR2 SQIVND (reference sequence). This CDR3 spans 15 amino acids. The CDR3 DNA sequence: TGTGCCAGTAGTGCCTCCGACAGCTCTGGAAACACCATATATTTT. This translates into CASSASDSSGNTIYF. Full variable domain (rest looked up from reference TRBV19 and TRBJ1-3): DGGITQSPKYLFRKEGQNVTLSCEQNLNHDAMYWYRQDPGQGLRLIYYSQIVNDFQKGDIAEGYSVSREKKESFPLTVTSAQKNPTAFYLCASSASDSSGNTIYFGEGSWLTVV.

This chain joins TRBV7-2 and TRBJ1-6; TRBD1 aligns across 7 bases. V shed 3 bases and J 5 bases; nucleotides not matched to a gene: 7. Germline V CDR1 and CDR2: SGHTA, FQGNSA. The CDR3 runs 16 residues. CDR3 in DNA: TGTGCCAGCAGCTTCCGGGACAGCGATAATAATTCACCCCTCCACTTT. It encodes CASSFRDSDNNSPLHF.

The V gene is TRBV21-1, the J gene TRBJ1-5; TRBD1, the table's D call, lacks a check against the DNA. TRBV21-1 is reported as a pseudogene. This CDR3 is built from 17 residues. The CDR3 nucleotides read TGTGCCAGCAGCAAAAGGACTCTGACAGGGGGCAATCAGCCCCAGCATTTT. Its translation: CASSKRTLTGGNQPQHF.

With regard to this clone: At the DNA level, this CDR3 is encoded by other sequences in the same sample as well. The chain employs TRBV25-1 and TRBJ2-7, with D tentatively TRBD1 (5 bases). Looked up from germline, CDR1 is MGHDK and CDR2 is SYGVNS. Trimming stripped 9 bases from V and 1 base from J, with 10 bases between. This CDR3 region has 12 residues. The CDR3 nucleotides read TGTGCCAGTGCTAGGGGATCCTACGAGCAGTACTTC. Protein sequence: CASARGSYEQYF.

This clone has more than one count but fewer than ten. The gene calls are TRBV7-2 and TRBJ2-1, with TRBD1 matching 10 bases. The CDR3 runs to 15 residues. The junction had 8 bases not matched to a gene; V was cut back by 5 bases and J by 7 bases. Germline V lookup: CDR1 SGHTA, CDR2 FQGNSA. CDR3 nucleotide sequence: TGTGCCAGCAGCCCGGGACAGGGGTTTAGTAATGAGCAGTTCTTC. This codes for CASSPGQGFSNEQFF.

With respect to this clone: The junction departs from germline at one end; a sequencing error may be responsible. The chain carries TRBV7-7 and TRBJ2-7, with 7 bases aligning to TRBD1. There are 15 residues in the CDR3. Germline V CDR1 and CDR2: SSHAT, FNYEAQ (reference sequence). The CDR3 sequence is CASSFPGQRIYEQYF. CDR3 sequence (DNA): TGTGCTAGCAGCTTTCCGGGACAGAGAATCTACGAGCAGTACTTC.

This sequence joins TRBV6-1 and TRBJ2-6, with D possibly being TRBD1 (7 bases). This CDR3 has 17 residues. The germline gives CDR1 MNHNS, CDR2 SASEGT. V was shortened by 2 bases and J by 4 bases, with 15 bases between the two germline ends. The CDR3 region has the DNA TGTGCCAGCAGTGAACCAGGGGGACTGTCGGGGGCCAACGTCCTGACTTTC. As protein: CASSEPGGLSGANVLTF.

The chain uses TRBV30 and TRBJ2-1; possible D gene TRBD2, 5 bases. The CDR3 sequence is 13 residues long. Germline CDR1 and CDR2: GTSNPN and SVGIG (reference sequence). Trimming left V 6 bases short and J 7 bases short, with 16 bases between. CDR3 nucleotide sequence: TGTGCCTGTGAGAAAGCTAGCCGGAATGAGCAGTTCTTC. It encodes CACEKASRNEQFF.

CDR3 protein: CASSWDRVGGAFF. In DNA form, the CDR3 reads TGTGCCAGCAGTTGGGACAGGGTCGGTGGAGCTTTCTTT. The rearrangement joins TRBV6-6 to TRBJ1-1; 9 bases are shared with TRBD1. The CDR3 has 13 residues. Germline lookup yields CDR1 MNHNY and CDR2 SVGAGI (reference sequence). The junction had 7 bases not matched to a gene; V was cut back by 4 bases and J by 10 bases.

V is TRBV5-4 and J is TRBJ2-1, with 7 bases aligning to TRBD2. CDR3 length: 15 amino acids. J was trimmed by 2 bases and V by 0 bases; bases with no gene match: 2. Looked up from germline, CDR1 is SGHNT and CDR2 is YYREEE (reference sequence). For the CDR3, the DNA is TGTGCCAGCAGCTTGGTTGGGGGGGCCTACAATGAGCAGTTCTTC. It specifies CASSLVGGAYNEQFF.

The chain combines TRBV19 with TRBJ1-5, with a weak D call TRBD1 (6 bases). Germline lookup yields CDR1 LNHDA and CDR2 SQIVND (reference sequence). Trimming stripped 5 bases from V and 5 bases from J, with 13 bases between. The CDR3 loop spans 14 amino acids. The CDR3 loop reads CASSFLQGHQPQHF. In DNA, the CDR3 is TGTGCCAGTAGTTTCCTACAGGGCCATCAGCCCCAGCATTTT.

The table lists this clone with a count of one. This sequence joins TRBV7-1 and TRBJ2-7; D is perhaps TRBD1 (6 bases). TRBV7-1 is marked as an open reading frame, function uncertain. The CDR3 sequence is 15 residues long. Trimming removed 5 bases at V and 1 base at J, with 15 bases between. The CDR3 sequence is CASSRMGAVSYEQYF. The DNA for the CDR3 is TGTGCCAGCAGCCGAATGGGGGCGGTATCCTACGAGCAGTACTTC.

The gene calls are TRBV6-6 and TRBJ1-1; D unclear. Trimming pared 9 bases from V and 6 bases from J, leaving 20 bases between. The germline V gene has CDR1 MNHNY and CDR2 SVGAGI (reference sequence). This CDR3 comprises 14 residues. As DNA, the CDR3 is TGTGCCAGTAAAGACCGAAACCAGGTAGCTGAAGCTTTCTTT. Its translation is CASKDRNQVAEAFF.

The rearrangement uses TRBV9 and TRBJ1-2; the match to TRBD1 covers 9 bases. Unmatched junction bases numbered 7, after V lost 1 base and J lost 6 bases. Germline V gene sequence: CDR1 SGDLS, CDR2 YYNGEE. The CDR3 contains 15 residues. CDR3 in DNA: TGTGCCAGCAGCGTAAGCGCACAGGGGGCGGATGGCTACACCTTC. This sequence encodes CASSVSAQGADGYTF. Full variable domain (remainder filled in from reference TRBV9 and TRBJ1-2): DSGVTQTPKHLITATGQRVTLRCSPRSGDLSVYWYQQSLDQGLQFLIQYYNGEERAKGNILERFSAQQFPDLHSELNLSSLELGDSALYFCASSVSAQGADGYTFGSGTRLTVV.

This clone was seen more than once but under ten times. J is TRBJ2-3 and V is TRBV2, with D tentatively TRBD1 (6 bases). Looked up from germline, CDR1 is SNHLY and CDR2 is FYNNEI. The CDR3 runs to 14 residues. V lost 5 bases and J lost 4, with 13 bases in between. The CDR3 bases are TGTGCCAGCAGTCCAGGCAGGGGTGCAGATACGCAGTATTTT. Residues: CASSPGRGADTQYF.

The genes are TRBV19 and TRBJ2-5; the match to TRBD1 covers 8 bases. The CDR3 is made up of 14 amino acids. V lost 4 bases to trimming and J lost 1 base; unmatched junction nucleotides: 2. CDR1 and CDR2 (germline): LNHDA, SQIVND (reference sequence). CDR3 region: CASSKDRAQETQYF. CDR3 DNA: TGTGCCAGTAGTAAGGACAGGGCCCAAGAGACCCAGTACTTC.

This chain connects TRBV28 to TRBJ1-6, with D perhaps matching TRBD1 (6 bases). The CDR3 is 12 residues long. Germline values: CDR1 MDHEN, CDR2 SYDVKM. Deletions cut 4 bases from V and 14 bases from J, with 12 bases between. The CDR3 DNA reads as TGTGCCAGCAGTTCACACAGGGTTTCCCTCCACTTT. As protein: CASSSHRVSLHF. The full variable domain, its missing parts supplied by reference TRBV28 and TRBJ1-6, is DVKVTQSSRYLVKRTGEKVFLECVQDMDHENMFWYRQDPGLGLRLIYFSYDVKMKEKGDIPEGYSVSREKKERFSLILESASTNQTSMYLCASSSHRVSLHFGNGTRLTVT.

The V call is TRBV28, the J call TRBJ1-2; TRBD1 might be the D (6 bases). The CDR3 spans 14 residues. Trimming stripped 7 bases from V and 1 base from J, with 13 bases between. Germline CDR1 and CDR2: MDHEN and SYDVKM. CDR3: CASTETGVNYGYTF. Here the CDR3 DNA reads TGTGCCAGCACCGAGACAGGCGTTAACTATGGCTACACCTTC.

J is TRBJ2-7 and V is TRBV15; TRBD2 agrees at 8 bases. The V and J ends lost 1 base and 2 bases, in that order; junction bases with no gene match: 16. The CDR3 is 19 amino acids. Germline loops: CDR1 LNHNV, CDR2 YYDKDF (reference sequence). CDR3 amino acids: CATSRGPGGFETSAYEQYF. CDR3 sequence (DNA): TGTGCCACCAGCAGAGGCCCCGGGGGGTTTGAGACTAGCGCCTACGAGCAGTACTTC.

A few counts support this clone. The V call is TRBV7-6, the J call TRBJ2-2; 12 bases fit TRBD2. The CDR3 contains 18 residues. V shed 2 bases, J shed 3 bases, and the junction held 7 bases outside the gene matches. Germline V gene data show CDR1 as SGHVS and CDR2 as FNYEAQ. CDR3 residues: CASSLRPSGGDDTGELFF. The CDR3 bases are TGTGCCAGCAGCTTAAGGCCTAGCGGGGGGGATGACACCGGGGAGCTGTTTTTT. Using reference TRBV7-6 and TRBJ2-2 for the parts outside the CDR3, the full variable domain is GAGVSQSPRYKVTKRGQDVALRCDPISGHVSLYWYRQALGQGPEFLTYFNYEAQQDKSGLPNDRFSAERPEGSISTLTIQRTEQRDSAMYRCASSLRPSGGDDTGELFFGEGSRLTVL.

The rearrangement joins TRBV7-2 to TRBJ2-3; 13 positions agree with TRBD2. This CDR3 is built from 17 residues. Germline V gene lookup returns CDR1 SGHTA and CDR2 FQGNSA. With V trimmed by 3 bases and J by 10 bases, 13 bases remained unmatched. CDR3 loop: CASSFPFPGTSGAPQYF. CDR3 in DNA: TGTGCCAGCAGCTTCCCCTTCCCGGGGACTAGCGGGGCCCCGCAGTATTTT.